One and the same sample provided the 18 T cell receptor beta chains below, sequenced in a study of cytomegalovirus exposure and HLA in healthy donors. The PCR was carried out with 60 Vbeta primers and 13 Jbeta primers. The data were produced by immunoSEQ multiplex PCR, yet TCRdb's version contains in-frame clones alone and is incomplete. There are roughly 150,000 clones in the sample; 80% to 85% occur only once, and less than 2% lies in the top ten. The sequenced sample consisted of PBMCs. The origin of the receptors is a woman aged 18 to 35 in good health and CMV-seronegative.

In DNA, the CDR3 is TGTGCCAGCACAAAGAGGTATGGCTACACCTTC. This gives the protein CASTKRYGYTF. The V call is TRBV27, the J call TRBJ1-2; D is ambiguous. CDR1 and CDR2 from the germline V gene are MNHEY and SMNVEV (reference sequence). Trimming took off 7 bases at V and 5 bases at J, with 8 bases between the two ends. The CDR3 spans 11 residues.

CDR3 protein: CASTSGGDSYEQYF. Written as DNA, the CDR3 is TGTGCCAGCACTAGCGGGGGGGACTCCTACGAGCAGTACTTC. The chain couples TRBV2 to TRBJ2-7, with 12 bases that match TRBD2. The CDR3 runs to 14 residues. V gave up 7 bases and J gave up 0 bases; unmatched junction bases: 1. Germline V gene lookup returns CDR1 SNHLY and CDR2 FYNNEI.

V is TRBV21-1 and J is TRBJ1-1; TRBD1 is the table's D call and was not checked against the DNA. TRBV21-1 has pseudogene status. CDR3 length equals 17 residues. CDR3 DNA sequence: TGTGCCAGCAGCAAAGTGAGGCAGGGGGTGTATTACACTGAAGCTTTCTTT. Protein sequence: CASSKVRQGVYYTEAFF.

The chain links TRBV10-3 to TRBJ1-2; 7 nucleotides agree with TRBD1. The length of the CDR3 is 15 residues. With V trimmed by 0 bases and J by 4 bases, 5 bases remained unmatched. Germline V gene lookup returns CDR1 ENHRY and CDR2 SYGVKD. The CDR3 coding sequence is TGTGCCATCAGTGAGTCCCCGACAGGGACCTATGGCTACACCTTC. Translated: CAISESPTGTYGYTF.

The chain uses TRBV6-6 and TRBJ2-1, with D maybe TRBD2 (6 bases). The CDR3 length is 14 residues. The V gene's germline CDR1 is MNHNY and CDR2 SVGAGI (reference sequence). Trimming removed 8 bases at V and 5 bases at J, with 16 bases between. CDR3 residues: CASYGGTLNNEQFF. The CDR3 region has the DNA TGTGCCAGCTACGGGGGTACCCTTAACAATGAGCAGTTCTTC.

V usage is TRBV19 and J usage is TRBJ1-6; 8 bases agree with TRBD1. The CDR3 extends over 14 amino acids. CDR1 LNHDA and CDR2 SQIVND come from the germline V gene (reference sequence). Trimming took 9 bases from V and 3 from J; bases not matched to a gene: 4. CDR3 protein: CARSTGDYNSPLHF. In nucleotides, the CDR3 is TGTGCCAGATCGACAGGGGACTATAATTCACCCCTCCACTTT.

This chain uses TRBV7-9 with TRBJ1-5; D is uncertain. Germline assignment: CDR1 SEHNR and CDR2 FQNEAQ (reference sequence). V was clipped by 5 bases and J by 7 bases, with 12 bases between them. This CDR3 spans 13 amino acids. The CDR3 DNA sequence: TGTGCCAGCAGCCCCAGAGGAGGGCAGCCCCAGCATTTT. Amino acid sequence: CASSPRGGQPQHF.

This chain uses TRBV15 with TRBJ1-2, with 8 bases that match TRBD1. V dropped 0 bases and J dropped 8; count of bases not matched to a gene: 17. CDR3 length: 18 amino acids. Germline V lookup: CDR1 LNHNV, CDR2 YYDKDF (reference sequence). In DNA form, the CDR3 reads TGTGCCACCAGCAGAGATCCGGGCAGGGGGCCAATTAGGGAGGGCTACACCTTC. This encodes CATSRDPGRGPIREGYTF.

This clone has only a few counts. Mismatch with germline at one junction end may stem from a read error. DNA of the CDR3: TGTGCCAGCAGCTTTACCGGAGGGATAGCCAAAAACAGTCAGTACTTC. It codes for CASSFTGGIAKNSQYF. This chain joins TRBV11-3 and TRBJ2-4; TRBD2 is a possible D gene (6 bases). Per germline, CDR1 SGHNT and CDR2 YENEEA. This CDR3 has 16 residues.

The chain joins TRBV9 to TRBJ2-7, with 8 bases lining up with TRBD1. The V segment lost 4 bases and the J segment 5 bases; nucleotides outside the gene matches: 8. The CDR3 contains 14 residues. Germline assignment: CDR1 SGDLS and CDR2 YYNGEE. For the CDR3, the DNA is TGTGCCAGCAGCCCTTGGGACAGGTTAGACGAGCAGTACTTC. The encoded protein is CASSPWDRLDEQYF. The whole variable domain, remainder taken from reference TRBV9 and TRBJ2-7, is DSGVTQTPKHLITATGQRVTLRCSPRSGDLSVYWYQQSLDQGLQFLIQYYNGEERAKGNILERFSAQQFPDLHSELNLSSLELGDSALYFCASSPWDRLDEQYFGPGTRLTVT.

The genes are TRBV27 and TRBJ2-7; no definite D call. V was clipped by 6 bases and J by 0 bases, with 12 bases between them. This CDR3 region has 14 residues. Germline V gives CDR1 MNHEY, CDR2 SMNVEV (reference sequence). The CDR3 bases are TGTGCCAGCAGACCCACAGAGTACTCCTACGAGCAGTACTTC. Protein sequence: CASRPTEYSYEQYF.

This chain links TRBV4-1 with TRBJ2-7, with a weak D call TRBD1 (6 bases). V lost 1 base and J 2 bases, leaving 9 bases between the germline ends. CDR1 and CDR2 (germline): MGHRA, YSYEKL. CDR3 length equals 14 residues. The CDR3 region is CASSQGRGTYEQYF. Here the CDR3 DNA reads TGCGCCAGCAGCCAAGGCAGGGGCACCTACGAGCAGTACTTC.

The gene calls are TRBV6-1 and TRBJ1-2; D call uncertain. The V end was cut by 4 bases, the J end by 8 bases, with 17 bases between. There are 14 residues in the CDR3. Germline V lookup: CDR1 MNHNS, CDR2 SASEGT. The CDR3 bases are TGTGCCAGCAGTGGGGAGGTTAAGATGGGGGGCTACACCTTC. Translating gives CASSGEVKMGGYTF.

V gene TRBV10-2 combines with J gene TRBJ1-4; maybe TRBD1 (6 bases). Trimming shortened V by 2 bases and J by 6 bases, and 19 bases separated the two germline ends. The germline V gene has CDR1 WSHSY and CDR2 SAAADI. This CDR3 has 17 amino acids. The CDR3 region has the DNA TGCGCCAGCAGTGAGACAATTTTGGACAGAGGTTATGAAAAACTGTTTTTT. Translation: CASSETILDRGYEKLFF.

CDR3 nucleotides: TGTGCCAGCAGCTCGATACAGGCGGGGGCGAACCCGCTCTCCTACGAGCAGTACTTC. This codes for CASSSIQAGANPLSYEQYF. This rearrangement joins TRBV7-8 to TRBJ2-7, with a weak D call TRBD2 (7 bases). Trimming took 4 bases from V and 0 from J, leaving 25 bases between them. Germline loops: CDR1 SGHVS, CDR2 FQNEAQ. This CDR3 spans 19 amino acids.

The chain employs TRBV19 and TRBJ1-2, with 7 bases matching TRBD1. V was pared by 5 bases and J by 4 bases, with 7 bases of the junction left unmatched. This CDR3 comprises 14 residues. The V gene's germline CDR1 is LNHDA and CDR2 SQIVND (reference sequence). The CDR3 sequence is CASSPTGAGYGYTF. The DNA of the CDR3 is TGTGCCAGTAGTCCAACAGGGGCTGGCTATGGCTACACCTTC.

The chain has TRBV4-1 and TRBJ2-5; maybe TRBD2 (5 bases). The length of the CDR3 is 15 residues. Germline CDR1 is MGHRA and CDR2 is YSYEKL. Trimming removed 0 bases from V and 1 base from J, with 9 bases in between. CDR3 DNA: TGCGCCAGCAGCCAAGATCCGGGGAGCCAAGAGACCCAGTACTTC. As protein: CASSQDPGSQETQYF.

This clone was observed a single time. The CDR3 is CASKGLGSYEQYF. DNA for the CDR3: TGTGCCAGCAAGGGACTCGGCTCCTACGAGCAGTACTTC. The gene calls are TRBV25-1 and TRBJ2-7; D possibly corresponds to TRBD2 (6 bases). This CDR3 has 13 amino acids. Looked up from germline, CDR1 is MGHDK and CDR2 is SYGVNS. V lost 7 bases and J 0 bases, leaving 10 bases between the germline ends.